This T cell receptor (beta chain) was captured by sequencing in a study of graft-versus-host responses after intestinal transplantation (dated by TCRdb to 2020 to 2022). In terms of the full investigation: The transplants that recipients got were multivisceral, liver-intestinal, or isolated intestinal. Of the approximately 24 intestinal transplant recipients enrolled in the cohort, one of whom was a retransplant, 3 patients without pretransplant specimens were excluded. Graft-versus-host and host-versus-graft alloreactive T cell clones were tracked in the graft, circulation and bone marrow after intestinal transplantation using bulk TCR-beta CDR3 sequencing. Every recipient was given anti-thymocyte globulin induction, followed by 2 to 4 years of maintenance tacrolimus and steroids. Donor T cell macrochimerism was defined as a peak of at least 4% donor T cells among recipient peripheral blood mononuclear cells. Rather than being sequenced by the commercial service, samples from three later patients were sequenced in-house on an Illumina MiSeq and processed with MiXCR. Alloreactive clones were identified by sequencing pre-transplant mixed lymphocyte reaction products and comparing them with unstimulated pre-transplant donor and recipient T cells.

With regard to this clone: Its cognate antigen has yet to be identified. The input lacks base qualities; no much larger clone sits a single base away.

What the work shows at the level of the full study, not this receptor alone: Conclusions were limited by the relatively low number and heterogeneity of intestinal transplant patients. GvH clones were detected in recipient bone marrow, and some appeared earlier in ileal mucosa or blood, consistent with an intestinal mucosal origin. Peak levels of circulating GvH clones were associated with declines in HvG clones early after transplant. High GvH to HvG T cell clonal ratios were observed in the allografts of patients with donor T cell macrochimerism.

Blood samples were collected up to 4 times in the first month after transplant and then at least monthly when available. Libraries were prepared through the immunoSEQ multiplex PCR assay. For most patients, genomic DNA was subjected to high-throughput TCR-beta CDR3 sequencing by Adaptive Biotechnologies. Per the source publication's procedure: TCR sequencing data were retrieved from Adaptive's ImmunoSEQ software for about 17 patients, whereas three other patients were processed with MiXCR and VDJtools. CDR3 nucleotide sequences shared by donor and recipient were removed because the origin of these sequences could not be assigned. At least 2-fold expansion over unstimulated cells and a minimum CFSE-low frequency of 0.002% (template counts) or 0.001% (read counts) were required for clones to be classified as alloreactive. Clones were considered mappable if detected in sequenced pre-transplant spleen, lymph node, or MLR CFSE-low populations of the donor or recipient. Cumulative frequency of alloreactive clones was calculated as a percentage of all sequences weighted by copy number. Sourced from immuneACCESS, this table was stored by TCRdb with only in-frame sequences that have V and J called. A share of the clones is absent; for the studies checked, an unresolved V gene accounts for under half, and the remainder has no known explanation. V, J and clone size are those of that table, while D and trimming were read from the DNA. The sample records 25,000 or so clones, more than 90% of which are singletons. Of the sample, just under 2% is held by the ten largest clones.

Trimming costs V 5 bases and J 0 bases, and their ends lie 8 bases apart. The CDR3 sequence holds 13 residues, the cysteine and phenylalanine included. The CDR3 DNA has 39 bases and is translated from base 1. Reading the germline V gene gives CDR1 MDHEN and CDR2 SYDVKM. The chain joins TRBV28 to TRBJ2-7; matching of 5 bases hints at TRBD1 as the D gene. Sample: PBMCs, taken 39 days after intestinal transplant. The sequence was collected from a human patient who received an intestinal transplant, so some T cells may come from the graft donor. The DNA sequence is given as TGTGCCAGCAGTAGACAGTCCTCCTACGAGCAGTACTTC. This translates into CASSRQSSYEQYF.